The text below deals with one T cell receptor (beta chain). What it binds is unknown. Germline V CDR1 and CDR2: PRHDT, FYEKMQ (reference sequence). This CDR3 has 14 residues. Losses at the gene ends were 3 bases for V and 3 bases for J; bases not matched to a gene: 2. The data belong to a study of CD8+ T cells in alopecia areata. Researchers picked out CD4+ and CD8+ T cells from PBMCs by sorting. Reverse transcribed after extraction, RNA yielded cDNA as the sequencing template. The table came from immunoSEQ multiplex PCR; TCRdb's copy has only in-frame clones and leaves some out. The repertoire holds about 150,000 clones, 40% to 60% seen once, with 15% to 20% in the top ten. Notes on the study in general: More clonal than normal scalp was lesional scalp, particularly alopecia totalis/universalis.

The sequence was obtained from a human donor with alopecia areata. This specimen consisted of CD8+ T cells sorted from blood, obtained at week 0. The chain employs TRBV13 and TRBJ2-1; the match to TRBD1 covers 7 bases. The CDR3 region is CASSLGQNYNEQFF. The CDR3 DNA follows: TGTGCCAGCAGCTTGGGACAGAACTACAATGAGCAGTTCTTC.